This TCR beta chain stems from a study of T cells in Graves' hyperthyroidism and ophthalmopathy. Findings and limits, study-wide: Researchers report that a 13 V-J model separated ophthalmopathy from stable hyperthyroidism.

What was amplified from RNA transcripts were TCR beta CDR3 regions. First-round RT-PCR targeting the TCR CDR3 was performed with the HTBI primer set. In TCRdb, the multiplex PCR reads were re-called with MiXCR into one record per CDR3 protein. The table has hundreds of thousands of distinct CDR3 sequences, about 45% seen once; the top ten hold approximately 8.2%. Stable Graves' hyperthyroidism meant no ophthalmopathy progression within 18 months. Thyroid ultrasound and orbital computed tomography, with clinical symptoms and serum thyroxine and TRAb, informed diagnoses. This clonotype was observed a handful of times. Its antigen is not identified. The TCR comes from a woman in her late teens or twenties with Graves' hyperthyroidism. Sequencing was carried out using peripheral blood or thyroid tissue (not recorded which).

CDR3 in amino acids: CASSYGGGNGYTF. The CDR3 nucleotides read TGTGCCAGCAGTTACGGAGGGGGCAATGGCTACACCTTC. The V and J genes are TRBV6-6 and TRBJ1-2; 7 nucleotides agree with TRBD1. Per germline, CDR1 MNHNY and CDR2 SVGAGI (reference sequence). The CDR3 totals 13 residues. With V trimmed by 2 bases and J by 6 bases, 3 bases remained unmatched.